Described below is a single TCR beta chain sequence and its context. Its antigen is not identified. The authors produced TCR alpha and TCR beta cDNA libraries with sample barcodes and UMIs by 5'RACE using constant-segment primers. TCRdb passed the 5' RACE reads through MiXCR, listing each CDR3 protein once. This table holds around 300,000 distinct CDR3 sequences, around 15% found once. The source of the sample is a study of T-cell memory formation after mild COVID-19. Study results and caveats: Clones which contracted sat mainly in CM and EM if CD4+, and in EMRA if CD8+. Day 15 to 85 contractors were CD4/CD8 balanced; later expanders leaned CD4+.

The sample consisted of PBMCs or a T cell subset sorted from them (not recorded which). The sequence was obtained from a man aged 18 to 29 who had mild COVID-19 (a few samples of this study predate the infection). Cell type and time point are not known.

The chain's CDR3 is CASSRETGVTYGGLFF. The CDR3 DNA reads TGTGCCAGCAGCCGAGAGACCGGGGTAACGTACGGAGGACTGTTTTTT. J is TRBJ1-4 and V is TRBV4-2; D uncertain. The germline V and J ends were trimmed by 4 bases and 13 bases, with 25 bases remaining between them. The germline CDR1 and CDR2 sequences are LGHNA and YNFKEQ. This CDR3 has 16 amino acids.